This TCR beta chain is drawn from a study of immune heterogeneity within non-small cell lung tumors listed by TCRdb under 2018. About the full investigation: Histology comprised a handful of squamous cell carcinomas, about nine non-squamous carcinomas and 1 tumor not otherwise specified. TCR repertoires were analyzed from 60 or so tumor loci of approximately 16 patients, while transcriptome data covered only approximately 42 loci from some eleven patients. For mutant peptides 8 to 11 amino acids long, netMHCpan-3.0 predicted neoantigen binding to the HLA alleles of each patient. Whole-exome sequencing, RNA-seq and TCR beta repertoire sequencing were combined for multiple spatially distinct regions from each NSCLC tumor so that intratumoral immune heterogeneity could be examined. Summary of the overall study and its limitations: Local tumor mutational burden and local T-cell repertoire clonality had a statistically significant but moderate positive correlation (R roughly 0.3). Within a patient, identical dominant CDR3B clonotypes were found to recur across loci, yet unique high-frequency clones were also harbored in different tumor locations. High-frequency TCR beta clonotypes were found to be largely distinct between individual patients.

The germline V end is reduced by 4 bases and the J end by 7 bases; junction bases left unmatched: 12. The germline V gene sets CDR1 to KGHDR and CDR2 to SFDVKD. Including both end residues, the CDR3 is 17 amino acids long. Of all the DNA, just the CDR3 is kept, 51 bases in frame from base 1. Genomic DNA extracted from bulk tumor tissue served as TCR template, with 600 ng gDNA amplified per sample. During surgery, several biopsies were collected from each primary tumor and placed as far from one another as possible within the tumor mass. The study cohort was described as untreated, and the patients were newly diagnosed NSCLC cases having curative surgery. Donors were some 15 newly diagnosed non-small cell lung cancer patients undergoing surgery with curative intent. A couple of independent pathologists examined the resected tumor masses. Only high-quality DNA and RNA samples were carried forward to sequencing.

This clonotype was counted a few times. Its antigen specificity is not known. Since no conserved phenylalanine or tryptophan closes the CDR3, a read error is the likely cause. The TCR beta CDR3 region was amplified with a multiplex PCR system, in which a first round of around 10 cycles was run using 32 V-gene forward and 13 J-gene reverse primers. A QIAGEN Multiplex PCR Kit was used for first-round PCR, and the primer sequences were filed in Chinese patent CN105087789A. A second PCR round added Illumina universal primers using the Phusion High-Fidelity PCR Kit. TCR libraries were paired-end sequenced at 151 bp read length on the Illumina HiSeq X Ten platform. The original methods were these. Reads without multiplex PCR primers were removed using Cutadapt, read pairs were merged using PEAR, and CDR3 regions were called using MiXCR with default settings. Repertoire diversity used Shannon entropy, and clonality was computed as one minus Shannon entropy divided by ln of productive unique sequence count. Clonotypes present at frequencies of at least 0.5% were defined as dominant or high-frequency T-cell clones. TCRdb passed the public sequencing reads through fastp at Q25 and MiXCR, retaining productive beta sequences. Rows merge per CDR3 protein into single entries with the most common DNA and genes. Here the V and J calls rest on TCRdb's processing, not on the authors' analysis. This sample is represented by about 34,000 distinct CDR3 sequences; more than 25% of them were singletons. Jointly, the top ten make up 3% to 4.5% of the sample.

The sequencing sample was made of lung tumor tissue. This clonotype originated in a man aged 40-49 years with non-small cell lung cancer. The chain joins TRBV24-1 to TRBJ2-1, and TRBD2 aligns with 10 junction nucleotides. DNA sequence: TGTGCCACCAGTGACGCCCATAGAGCGGGAGGGCATAATGAGCAGTTCTCC. It codes for CATSDAHRAGGHNEQFS.